The 6 T cell receptor beta chains presented below share a single source sample, sequenced in a study of regulatory T cells in long-lasting Graves disease (dated by TCRdb to the early 2020s). The library relied on multiplex PCR. Sequencing took place on an Illumina HiSeq 4000. iRepertoire HTBI primers and Arm-PCR amplification of CDR3 regions were used to construct TCR beta libraries. Clones were called with MiXCR by TCRdb after fastp trimmed the public reads at Q25, and only in-frame beta chains were retained. Under each unique CDR3 protein, matching rows form one entry showing the most common genes and DNA. The sample table holds more than 350,000 distinct CDR3 sequences, of which just under 15% were seen once. Clones ranked in the top ten supply roughly 17% of the sample. The label giving this sample's time point can be read as: newly diagnosed GD, antithyroid drugs for less than 3 months. RNA was extracted from PBMCs in TRIzol for both TCR sequencing and RNA sequencing.

The same specimen was also included in a second study, on T cells in Graves' hyperthyroidism and ophthalmopathy.

The sequences come from peripheral blood mononuclear cells (PBMCs), collected at new diagnosis, from a patient treated with antithyroid drugs. The receptors come from a woman aged 25 to 39 with Graves disease. Donor details come from another sample of the same person, matched by shared clones.

This clonotype was counted ten times or more. The chain recombines TRBV20-1 with TRBJ2-7; D not certain. The CDR3 is made up of 11 amino acids. In germline, CDR1 is DFQATT, CDR2 SNEGSKA (reference sequence). V lost 3 bases, J lost 3 bases, and 6 bases lay in between. CDR3 region: CSASNSYEQYF. The CDR3 DNA sequence: TGCAGTGCTAGTAACAGCTACGAGCAGTACTTC.

The V and J genes are TRBV2 and TRBJ2-1; perhaps TRBD2 as D (5 bases). Trimming removed 11 bases at V and 15 bases at J, with 14 bases between. The germline V gene encodes CDR1 SNHLY and CDR2 FYNNEI. The CDR3 spans 9 residues. CDR3 sequence reads: CASRENPFF. The CDR3 coding sequence is TGTGCCTCTAGGGAGAACCCGTTCTTC.

In its sample, this clonotype was seen many times. The chain recombines TRBV18 with TRBJ2-3; D remains unclear. The CDR3 is 16 amino acids. Deletions cut 2 bases from V and 0 bases from J, with 12 bases between. Germline CDR1 reads KGHSH; CDR2 reads LQKENI. CDR3 nucleotide sequence: TGTGCCAGCTCACCAATTACGCCGGGTAGCACAGATACGCAGTATTTT. Translated, it gives CASSPITPGSTDTQYF.

This chain links TRBV19 with TRBJ2-5; D is possibly TRBD1 or TRBD2 (5 bases each). CDR1 LNHDA and CDR2 SQIVND come from the germline V gene (reference sequence). The CDR3 runs to 11 residues. V dropped 6 bases and J dropped 10 bases, with 12 bases sitting between them. The CDR3 reads CASRDPGGQYF. CDR3 in DNA: TGTGCCAGTAGGGACCCTGGGGGCCAGTACTTC.

The V and J genes are TRBV24-1 and TRBJ2-3, with no clear D. V shed 6 bases and J shed 2 bases, with 8 bases lying between them. CDR1 KGHDR and CDR2 SFDVKD come from the germline V gene. This CDR3 has 13 residues. In DNA form, the CDR3 reads TGTGCCACCAGTCCCGGGTCCACAGATACGCAGTATTTT. Its translation is CATSPGSTDTQYF.

The chain recombines TRBV7-7 with TRBJ2-7, with 7 positions matching TRBD1. Germline V gives CDR1 SSHAT, CDR2 FNYEAQ (reference sequence). V dropped 6 bases and J dropped 5; count of bases not matched to a gene: 7. CDR3 length equals 13 residues. The CDR3 sequence: CASSYRTGNEQYF. In DNA, the CDR3 is TGTGCCAGCAGTTACCGGACAGGCAACGAGCAGTACTTC.